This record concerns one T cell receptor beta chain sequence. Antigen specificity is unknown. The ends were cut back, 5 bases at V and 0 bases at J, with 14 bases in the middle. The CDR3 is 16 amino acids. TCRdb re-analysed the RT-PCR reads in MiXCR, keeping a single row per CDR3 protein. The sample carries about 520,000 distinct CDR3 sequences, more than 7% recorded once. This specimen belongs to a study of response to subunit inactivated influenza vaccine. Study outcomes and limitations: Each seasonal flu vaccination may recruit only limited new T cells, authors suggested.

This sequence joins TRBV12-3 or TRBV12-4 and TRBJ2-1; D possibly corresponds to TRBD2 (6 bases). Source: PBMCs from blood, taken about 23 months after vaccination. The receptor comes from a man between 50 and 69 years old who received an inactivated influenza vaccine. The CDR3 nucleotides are TGTGCCAGCAGTCCTCGGGGGATGAGCTCCTACAATGAGCAGTTCTTC. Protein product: CASSPRGMSSYNEQFF.